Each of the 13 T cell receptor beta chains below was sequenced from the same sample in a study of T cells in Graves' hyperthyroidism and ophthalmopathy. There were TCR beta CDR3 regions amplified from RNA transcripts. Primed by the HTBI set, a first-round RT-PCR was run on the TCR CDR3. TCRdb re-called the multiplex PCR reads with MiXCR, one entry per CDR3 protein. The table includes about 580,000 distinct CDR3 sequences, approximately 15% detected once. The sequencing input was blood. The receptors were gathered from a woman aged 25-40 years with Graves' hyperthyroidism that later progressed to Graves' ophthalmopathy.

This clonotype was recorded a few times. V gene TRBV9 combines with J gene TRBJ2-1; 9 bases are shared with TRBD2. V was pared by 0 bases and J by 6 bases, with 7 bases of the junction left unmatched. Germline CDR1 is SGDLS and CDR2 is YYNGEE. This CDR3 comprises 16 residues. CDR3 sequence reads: CASSVGIAGELNEQFF. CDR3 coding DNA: TGTGCCAGCAGCGTAGGTATAGCGGGAGAACTCAATGAGCAGTTCTTC.

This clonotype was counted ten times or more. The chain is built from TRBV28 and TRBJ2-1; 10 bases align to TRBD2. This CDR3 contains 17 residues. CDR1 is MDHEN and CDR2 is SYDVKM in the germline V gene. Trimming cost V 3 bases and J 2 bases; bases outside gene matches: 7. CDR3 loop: CASSFSVAGGPYNEQFF. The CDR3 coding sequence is TGTGCCAGCAGTTTTTCAGTAGCGGGAGGCCCCTACAATGAGCAGTTCTTC. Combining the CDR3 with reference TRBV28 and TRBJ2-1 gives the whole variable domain DVKVTQSSRYLVKRTGEKVFLECVQDMDHENMFWYRQDPGLGLRLIYFSYDVKMKEKGDIPEGYSVSREKKERFSLILESASTNQTSMYLCASSFSVAGGPYNEQFFGPGTRLTVL.

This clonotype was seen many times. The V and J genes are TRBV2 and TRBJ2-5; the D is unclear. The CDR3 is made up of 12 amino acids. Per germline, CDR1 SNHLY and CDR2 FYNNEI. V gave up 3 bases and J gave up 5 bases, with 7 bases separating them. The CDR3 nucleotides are TGTGCCAGCAGTGAGGTTGGTGAGACCCAGTACTTC. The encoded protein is CASSEVGETQYF.

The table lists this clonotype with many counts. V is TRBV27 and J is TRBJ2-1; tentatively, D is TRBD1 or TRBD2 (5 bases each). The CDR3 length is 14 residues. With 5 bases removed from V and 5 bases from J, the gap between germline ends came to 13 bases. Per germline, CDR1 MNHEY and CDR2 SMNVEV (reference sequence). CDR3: CASSIGTDNNEQFF. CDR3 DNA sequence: TGTGCCAGCAGTATCGGGACGGATAACAATGAGCAGTTCTTC.

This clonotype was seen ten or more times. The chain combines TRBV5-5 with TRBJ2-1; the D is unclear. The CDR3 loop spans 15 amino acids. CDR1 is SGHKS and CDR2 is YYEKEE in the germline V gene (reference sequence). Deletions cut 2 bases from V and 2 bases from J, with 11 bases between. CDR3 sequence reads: CASSFFGQTYNEQFF. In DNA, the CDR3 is TGTGCCAGCAGCTTCTTTGGTCAGACCTACAATGAGCAGTTCTTC.

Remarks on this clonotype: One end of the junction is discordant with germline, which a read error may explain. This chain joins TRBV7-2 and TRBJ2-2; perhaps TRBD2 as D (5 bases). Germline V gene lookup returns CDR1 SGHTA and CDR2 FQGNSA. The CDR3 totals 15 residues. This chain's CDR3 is CASSPLRMNTGELSF. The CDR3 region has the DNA TGTGCCAGCAGCCCCTTACGGATGAACACCGGGGAGCTGTCTTTT.

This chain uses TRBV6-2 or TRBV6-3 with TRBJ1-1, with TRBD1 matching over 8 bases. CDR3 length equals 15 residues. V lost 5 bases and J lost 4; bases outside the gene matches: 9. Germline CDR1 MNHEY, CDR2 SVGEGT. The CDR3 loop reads CASSRASTGGTEAFF. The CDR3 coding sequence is TGTGCCAGCAGTCGTGCCTCCACAGGGGGCACTGAAGCTTTCTTT.

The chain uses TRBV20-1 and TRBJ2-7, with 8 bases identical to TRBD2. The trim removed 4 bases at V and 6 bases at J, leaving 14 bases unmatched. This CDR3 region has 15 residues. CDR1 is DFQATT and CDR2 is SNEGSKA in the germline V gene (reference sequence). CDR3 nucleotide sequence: TGCAGTGCTAAGGTCGGGGGCGGGGGGTCGCTCGAGCAGTACTTC. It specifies CSAKVGGGGSLEQYF.

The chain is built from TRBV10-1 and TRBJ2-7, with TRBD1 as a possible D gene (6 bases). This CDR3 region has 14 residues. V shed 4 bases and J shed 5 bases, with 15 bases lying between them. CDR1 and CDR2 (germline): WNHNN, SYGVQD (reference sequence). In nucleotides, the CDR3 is TGCGCCAGCAGTGTCGACAGGAGTTGGAACGAGCAGTACTTC. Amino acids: CASSVDRSWNEQYF.

The CDR3 DNA follows: TGTGCCAGCAGCTTCAGATTACAGTGGGGTTCGGGGGCCAACGTCCTGACTTTC. This translates into CASSFRLQWGSGANVLTF. The V call is TRBV9, the J call TRBJ2-6; unclear D gene. V lost 4 bases, J lost 4 bases, and 21 bases lay in between. This CDR3 has 18 residues. Germline V gives CDR1 SGDLS, CDR2 YYNGEE. Based on the CDR3 plus reference TRBV9 and TRBJ2-6, the full variable domain is DSGVTQTPKHLITATGQRVTLRCSPRSGDLSVYWYQQSLDQGLQFLIQYYNGEERAKGNILERFSAQQFPDLHSELNLSSLELGDSALYFCASSFRLQWGSGANVLTFGAGSRLTVL.

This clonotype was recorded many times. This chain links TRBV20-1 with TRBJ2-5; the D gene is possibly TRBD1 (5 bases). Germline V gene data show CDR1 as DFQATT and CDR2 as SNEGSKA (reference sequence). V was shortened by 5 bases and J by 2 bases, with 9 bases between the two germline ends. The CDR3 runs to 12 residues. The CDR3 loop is CSASGQQETQYF. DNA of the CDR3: TGCAGTGCTTCCGGACAACAAGAGACCCAGTACTTC.

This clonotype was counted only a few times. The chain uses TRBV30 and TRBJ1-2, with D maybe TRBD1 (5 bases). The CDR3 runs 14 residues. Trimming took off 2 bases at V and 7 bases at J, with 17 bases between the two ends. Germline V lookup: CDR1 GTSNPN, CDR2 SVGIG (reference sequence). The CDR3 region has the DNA TGTGCCTGGAGTAGGGTCAGGGACTCGGCTGGCTACACCTTC. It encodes CAWSRVRDSAGYTF.

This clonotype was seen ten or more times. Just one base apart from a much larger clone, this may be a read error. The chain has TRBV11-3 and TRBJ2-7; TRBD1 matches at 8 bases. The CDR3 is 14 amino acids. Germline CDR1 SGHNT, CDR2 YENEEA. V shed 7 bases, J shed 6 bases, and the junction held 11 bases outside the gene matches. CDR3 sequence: CASTQTGATCEQYF. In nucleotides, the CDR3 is TGTGCCAGCACGCAGACAGGGGCAACCTGCGAGCAGTACTTC.